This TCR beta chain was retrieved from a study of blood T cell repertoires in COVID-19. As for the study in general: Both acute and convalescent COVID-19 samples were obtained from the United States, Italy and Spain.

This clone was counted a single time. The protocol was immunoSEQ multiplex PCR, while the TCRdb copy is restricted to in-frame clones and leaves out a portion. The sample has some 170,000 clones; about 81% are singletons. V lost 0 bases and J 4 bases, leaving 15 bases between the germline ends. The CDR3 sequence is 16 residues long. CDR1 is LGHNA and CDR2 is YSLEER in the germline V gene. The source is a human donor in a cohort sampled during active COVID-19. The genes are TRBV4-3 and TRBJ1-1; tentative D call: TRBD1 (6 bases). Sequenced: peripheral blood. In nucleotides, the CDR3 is TGCGCCAGCAGCCAAGATTGGGGGGGCTTGGGCACTGAAGCTTTCTTT. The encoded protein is CASSQDWGGLGTEAFF.